The clone carrying this T cell receptor (beta chain) was picked up a small number of times. Antigen: not known. Researchers amplified the TCR beta CDR3 regions from RNA transcripts. First-round RT-PCR targeting the TCR CDR3 was performed with the HTBI primer set. TCRdb itself ran the multiplex PCR reads through MiXCR, one entry per CDR3 protein. The table records 250,000 to 400,000 distinct CDR3 sequences, roughly 15% of them present only once. The source of the sample is a study of T cells in Graves' hyperthyroidism and ophthalmopathy. Study-level points and caveats: Most clonotypes expanded in the thyroid (above 0.001) were also present in blood.

Patients affected by ophthalmopathy presented a Clinical Activity Score of at least 3, a NOSPECS grade of at least 4, and disease duration below 3 months. The diagnostic basis comprised clinical symptoms, serum thyroxine and TRAb, thyroid ultrasound and orbital computed tomography. An approximately 10 ml volume of fresh peripheral blood provided the PBMCs. CDR3 size: 16 residues. V was pared by 1 base and J by 0 bases, with 4 bases of the junction left unmatched. CDR1 is MNHEY, CDR2 SVGEGT, per germline. V is TRBV6-2 or TRBV6-3 and J is TRBJ2-7; 9 bases map to TRBD2. Material for sequencing was blood. This sequence originates from a woman in her thirties or forties with Graves' ophthalmopathy. The CDR3 region has the DNA TGTGCCAGCAGTTACTTAGCGGGGGCCTACTCCTACGAGCAGTACTTC. It translates to CASSYLAGAYSYEQYF.